Listed below are T cell receptor beta chains from one sample, sequenced in a study of cytomegalovirus exposure and HLA in healthy donors. The method was immunoSEQ multiplex PCR; TCRdb's version includes in-frame clones alone and lacks a portion of them. The data show about 120,000 clones, 75% seen once. Sequenced sample: PBMCs. Receptors were obtained from a young woman in good health and CMV-seronegative. Each CDR3 is given with its conserved first and last residue.

J gene | V gene | CDR3 protein
TRBJ2-7 | TRBV15 | CATSDRVISYEQYF
TRBJ1-5 | TRBV28 | CASSFGGAWSNQPQHF
TRBJ1-4 | TRBV19 | CASSIVRDEKLFF
TRBJ2-1 | TRBV25-1 | CASSGAGGVYNEQFF
TRBJ2-1 | TRBV4-2 | CASSPQGGDFKFF
TRBJ2-1 | TRBV7-6 | CASSLNPTPYNEQFF
TRBJ2-7 | TRBV6-5 | CASSYNRESYEQYF
TRBJ2-3 | TRBV5-1 | CASSLPGQGGDTQYF
TRBJ2-7 | TRBV28 | CASQRFGVEQYF
TRBJ2-7 | TRBV28 | CASRENTLQYF
TRBJ2-3 | TRBV5-4 | CASSSGEGAITDTQYF
TRBJ2-1 | TRBV6-5 | CASSYGLAGNEQFF
TRBJ1-1 | TRBV18 | CASSPLRPDPEAFF
TRBJ1-1 | TRBV30 | CAWSTKNMGRTEAFF
TRBJ2-5 | TRBV6-1 | CASSELAGGPETQYF
TRBJ2-7 | TRBV5-1 | CASSLLPGGETYEQYF
TRBJ1-1 | TRBV6-5 | CASSYGPGQGDTEAFF
TRBJ1-1 | TRBV6-5 | CASGMGRTEAFF
TRBJ1-1 | TRBV5-8 | CASSPRGVENTEAFF
TRBJ1-1 | TRBV10-2 | CASRTPTGGTEAFF
TRBJ2-5 | TRBV5-1 | CASSLATQVYETQYF
TRBJ2-2 | TRBV7-3 | CASSLTSPGTGTGELFF
TRBJ2-3 | TRBV5-4 | CASSLERDTQYF
TRBJ1-2 | TRBV6-1 | CASSQSGDYGYTF
TRBJ2-3 | TRBV6-5 | CASSKSGGGADTQYF
TRBJ1-1 | TRBV7-9 | CASSLVRGAITLNTEAFF
TRBJ2-3 | TRBV28 | CASSSLGSRGLGDTQYF
TRBJ1-1 | TRBV6-4 | CASSDIAGFIDAFF
TRBJ1-3 | TRBV7-9 | CASSSWRGQGNTIYF
TRBJ2-2 | TRBV15 | CATSRDSQGVGELFF
TRBJ1-5 | TRBV28 | CASSSQGNNQPQHF
TRBJ2-6 | TRBV19 | CASSTGKGISGANVLTF
TRBJ1-1 | TRBV2 | CASRPMGQVNTEAFF
TRBJ2-2 | TRBV9 | CASRQNTGELFF
TRBJ1-1 | TRBV29-1 | CSVFLDTRQGMNTEAFF
TRBJ2-1 | TRBV11-2 | CASSLYGGETYNEQFF
TRBJ2-1 | TRBV5-1 | CASSLRLAGGNEQFF
TRBJ1-4 | TRBV28 | CASSPGTGAPLNEKLFF
TRBJ1-2 | TRBV6-6 | CASSPQFNYGYTF
TRBJ2-7 | TRBV6-5 | CASSGVGAREQYF
TRBJ2-2 | TRBV11-1 | CASSYESIELFF
TRBJ2-7 | TRBV6-4 | CASSDHDVGGLYEQYF
TRBJ1-1 | TRBV28 | CASSLGAEAFF
TRBJ2-3 | TRBV6-5 | CAIGGFTDTQYF
TRBJ2-1 | TRBV7-9 | CASNIPGVPRYEQFF
TRBJ1-1 | TRBV10-3 | CAIIAQGDAEAFF
TRBJ1-5 | TRBV5-6 | CASSLGQGAVPQHF
TRBJ1-3 | TRBV7-7 | CASSLSEGNTIYF
TRBJ2-7 | TRBV2 | CASSHRDSWPYEQYF
TRBJ1-1 | TRBV18 | CASSGDRGPFSAEAFF
TRBJ1-2 | TRBV9 | CASSGDSRVVGYTF
TRBJ2-1 | TRBV14 | CASSQDQGIGNEQFF
TRBJ1-1 | TRBV19 | CASSGTGPRNTEAFF
TRBJ1-4 | TRBV5-1 | CASSSGNRGRNEKLFF
TRBJ2-7 | TRBV7-7 | CASSLTDRSYEQYF